This T cell receptor beta chain was identified in a study of blood T cell repertoires in COVID-19. Looking at the study overall: Sites across the United States, Italy and Spain contributed samples from acute and convalescent COVID-19. PBMCs, B-cell-depleted T cells, or T cells were the source of the cDNA or gDNA that made up the material.

Many counts were recorded for this clone. Per the authors' pipeline: Scientists estimated how many nucleated cells there were by amplifying reference gene primers. Using immunoSEQ multiplex PCR, the repertoire was profiled, and TCRdb retains in-frame clones only, with some absent. That table furnishes V, J and clone size, whereas the DNA furnished D and trimming. The data hold some 100,000 clones, with roughly nine tenths observed a single time. The CDR3 runs 15 residues. Germline CDR1 is LGHNA and CDR2 is YNFKEQ. V shed 1 base, J shed 3 bases, and the junction held 2 bases outside the gene matches. This chain connects TRBV4-2 to TRBJ1-1; 10 bases align to TRBD1. The sequencing input was peripheral blood. The clonotype originates from a man between 65 and 85 years old who had recovered from COVID-19. Here the CDR3 DNA reads TGTGCCAGCAGCCAAGTGACAGGGGGCTACACTGAAGCTTTCTTT. Translating gives CASSQVTGGYTEAFF.